This TCR beta chain was found in a study of shared clonotypes between healthy human individuals (dated by TCRdb to 2019 to 2021). Study-level background: The cohort comprised a couple of women and a few men aged 18 to 49 years. Between about 0.8 and 9 billion PBMCs per donor were obtained by leukapheresis. The study deeply sequenced blood TCR repertoires of 5 or 6 healthy adults to estimate repertoire size and the extent of clonotype sharing between individuals. For each donor, CD4 naive and CD4 memory were each given three plates, CD8 naive was given two plates, and CD8 memory was given one plate. Different laboratories and diverse techniques were used to prepare libraries and sequence TCR repertoires, to increase sequencing depth and limit assay-specific biases. Summary of the overall study and its limitations: Because the study included only a small number of donors, the genetic and exposure-history diversity represented was limited. Approximately 5% of naive CD4, approximately 3.7% of naive CD8, about 2.4% of memory CD4, and 0.35% to 0.4% of memory CD8 clonotypes were shared across four donors. Based on pairwise subsampling, the degree of clonotype sharing among donors was expected to be affected by sequencing depth. Sampling was restricted to blood, and TCR repertoires in tissues likely differ from the TCR repertoires found in blood. Compared with non-shared clonotypes, the clonotypes found in all four sorted-subset donors had higher generation probabilities. Larger estimated clonotype richness was generally found for naive subsets than for memory subsets. Even with the large sequencing depth, rarefaction of the sorted-subset datasets indicated that sequencing was incomplete.

In its sample, this clone was seen once. No antigen is known for it. Base qualities are missing; no much larger clone stands one base away. Using the deep immunoSEQ assay, TCR CDR3 regions were amplified from genomic DNA by multiplex PCR. For each cell subset, the extracted genomic DNA was distributed evenly across all wells of several immunoSEQ 96-well plates, and each plate served as one replicate. Each replicate PCR for sorted subsets received about 200 ng genomic DNA, equal to about 30,000 T cell genomes. Purified libraries were measured with a Qubit 3.0 fluorometer, size-checked on a Bioanalyzer 2100, and measured again with the KAPA Library Quantification kit. Each immunoSEQ 96-well plate was sequenced on its own single-read 150-cycle Illumina NextSeq 550 flow cell. Regarding the original processing steps: Because the immunoSEQ output held only junctional sequences and lacked quality scores, the filtering could not match the filtering applied to full-length reads. To assign V/J genes and CDR3, sequences were annotated using PyIR, a Python wrapper for IgBLAST v1.9, with IMGT germline references. Reads with weak V/J assignments (E-value above 1e-6), missing CDR3, stop codons, out-of-frame junctions, or ambiguous translated residues were removed. V3J clonotypes were defined as sequences sharing an identical inferred V gene, J gene, and CDR3 amino acid sequence. To compute the percentage overlap between repertoires, the number of shared unique clonotypes was divided by the size of the smaller repertoire. Richness of each repertoire was evaluated using RTK rarefaction, the Chao1 estimator, and Recon v2.1 estimates of unobserved clonotypes. Generation probabilities for all TCRbeta clonotypes obtained by the gDNA method from a handful of donors were computed using OLGA. The source is immuneACCESS, and TCRdb retained only in-frame sequences with V and J called. Part of the clones is not carried over; for the studies checked, unresolved V genes explain less than half of this, and the remainder is unexplained. The V and J calls and clone size come from that table; D and trimming were worked out from the DNA. This sample gives 2 million to 3 million clones in total; approximately 94% of them show up just once. Of the sample, 0.35% to 0.45% is held by the ten largest clones.

Healthy HIV-negative adults with no recently reported acute infections or vaccinations were included as donors. All donors were Caucasian adults living in Nashville, Tennessee, USA. CD4+ T cells were enriched by magnetic negative selection; naive cells were then positively selected on CD45RA, and the negative fraction formed the memory subset. Blood was collected by leukapheresis, and PBMCs were isolated by Ficoll-Histopaque density gradient centrifugation and then cryopreserved in liquid nitrogen vapor phase. Analytical flow cytometry was used to check the purity and quantity of each magnetically sorted T cell population. Each sorted fraction had its genomic DNA isolated and then quantified by UV absorbance on a Nanodrop 2000c. In the germline V gene (reference sequence), CDR1 corresponds to MNHEY and CDR2 to SMNVEV. Compared with germline, V lacks 4 bases and J lacks 2 bases; bases without a gene match: 12. From the cysteine up to the phenylalanine, the CDR3 has a length of 18 residues. Only the CDR3 DNA stays, 54 bases, in frame from base 1.

The specimen sequenced was naive CD4+ T cells from PBMCs. The sample's cell subset or site label is to be understood as: CD45RA+ positively selected. The TCR was taken from a man younger than 35 in good health. Some clones in this sample may be carry-over from other donors' samples. The chain joins TRBV27 to TRBJ2-3, and 10 junction bases match TRBD2. CDR3 loop: CASSWLAGAQKITDTQYF. The nucleotide sequence is TGTGCCAGCAGTTGGCTAGCGGGAGCCCAGAAAATCACAGATACGCAGTATTTT.